This passage covers 29 T cell receptor beta chains from one sample sequenced in a study of T cells in Graves' hyperthyroidism and ophthalmopathy. Amplification of TCR beta CDR3 regions used RNA as the template. When the TCR CDR3 underwent first-round RT-PCR, the HTBI primer set was used. TCRdb analysed the multiplex PCR reads with MiXCR anew, one entry per CDR3 protein. In the table there are about 560,000 distinct CDR3 sequences, 40% to 55% of which are singletons. Sequencing was carried out using peripheral blood or thyroid tissue (not recorded which). These receptors were taken from a woman aged 18 to 35 with Graves' hyperthyroidism.

The chain carries TRBV25-1 and TRBJ1-6; D gene uncertain. CDR3 length: 15 amino acids. Trimming removed 0 bases at V and 4 bases at J, with 7 bases between. Germline V lookup: CDR1 MGHDK, CDR2 SYGVNS. The CDR3 here is CASSEYRGYNSPLHF. Written as DNA, the CDR3 is TGTGCCAGCAGTGAATATCGTGGGTATAATTCACCCCTCCACTTT.

Details on this clonotype: One end of the junction does not line up with germline, which may come from a read error. J is TRBJ2-2 and V is TRBV7-9, with no clear D. The CDR3 runs 13 residues. Per germline, CDR1 SEHNR and CDR2 FQNEAQ (reference sequence). In DNA, the CDR3 is TGTGCCAGCAGCTTAGGAAACAGCGGGGAGCTGTTTTTT. Translating gives CASSLGNSGELFF.

In this sample, this clonotype turned up many times. The chain combines TRBV7-9 with TRBJ1-6; no reliable D call. Germline-derived CDR1 and CDR2 are SEHNR and FQNEAQ (reference sequence). V lost 5 bases, J lost 6 bases, and 5 bases lay in between. The CDR3 length is 12 residues. CDR3 region: CASSGGNSPLHF. CDR3 nucleotides: TGTGCCAGCAGCGGCGGTAATTCACCCCTCCACTTT.

In its sample, this clonotype was seen many times. The V and J genes are TRBV29-1 and TRBJ2-7, with D perhaps being TRBD1 or TRBD2 (7 bases each). V was cut by 3 bases and J by 5 bases, with 14 bases left in between. The CDR3 has 13 residues. Germline CDR1 SQVTM, CDR2 ANQGSEA. The CDR3 loop reads CSVDQGGMDEQYF. For the CDR3, the DNA is TGCAGCGTTGATCAGGGGGGGATGGACGAGCAGTACTTC.

V usage is TRBV7-2 and J usage is TRBJ2-7; 9 nucleotides align to TRBD2. V lost 5 bases and J lost 6; bases outside the gene matches: 11. The CDR3 runs 15 residues. Germline V gene data show CDR1 as SGHTA and CDR2 as FQGNSA. CDR3 DNA sequence: TGTGCCAGCAGCCAAGATCGCGGGAGGGCCCTCGAGCAGTACTTC. It translates to CASSQDRGRALEQYF. The whole variable domain, remainder taken from reference TRBV7-2 and TRBJ2-7, is GAGVSQSPSNKVTEKGKDVELRCDPISGHTALYWYRQSLGQGLEFLIYFQGNSAPDKSGLPSDRFSAERTGGSVSTLTIQRTQQEDSAVYLCASSQDRGRALEQYFGPGTRLTVT.

The chain links TRBV24-1 to TRBJ2-7; D remains ambiguous. V lost 11 bases and J 4 bases, leaving 17 bases between the germline ends. CDR1 is KGHDR and CDR2 is SFDVKD in the germline V gene. This CDR3 has 13 residues. CDR3: CAIQPGRVYEQYF. DNA for the CDR3: TGTGCCATCCAACCGGGCAGAGTTTACGAGCAGTACTTC.

The table lists this clonotype with many counts. This chain connects TRBV15 to TRBJ1-2; D not certain. Trimming took 5 bases from V and 8 from J, leaving 12 bases between them. CDR1 and CDR2 (germline): LNHNV, YYDKDF (reference sequence). This CDR3 has 12 residues. CDR3 region: CATSGPSRGYTF. The CDR3 DNA reads TGTGCCACCAGCGGACCTAGCCGGGGCTACACCTTC.

With regard to this clonotype: Because it lacks the conserved phenylalanine or tryptophan at the end, this CDR3 is likely a read error. V gene TRBV2 combines with J gene TRBJ2-7; D perhaps matches TRBD2 (5 bases). The germline CDR1 and CDR2 sequences are SNHLY and FYNNEI. Trimming shortened V by 8 bases and J by 6 bases, and 20 bases separated the two germline ends. The CDR3 has 14 amino acids. CDR3 amino acids: CASVKLWRTGEQYL. DNA of the CDR3: TGTGCCAGCGTTAAATTGTGGAGGACCGGCGAGCAGTACCTC.

J is TRBJ2-2 and V is TRBV10-3, with unresolved D. The CDR3 consists of 13 residues. CDR1 ENHRY and CDR2 SYGVKD come from the germline V gene. The V end lost 5 bases, the J end lost 7 bases, and 11 bases lay between the germline ends. CDR3 in DNA: TGTGCCATCAGTCCTTCGGCTTTCGGGGAGCTGTTTTTT. It codes for CAISPSAFGELFF.

Many counts were recorded for this clonotype. The chain joins TRBV15 to TRBJ1-1; D is perhaps TRBD1 (5 bases). CDR1 is LNHNV and CDR2 is YYDKDF in the germline V gene (reference sequence). V was cut by 4 bases and J by 5 bases, with 17 bases left in between. The length of the CDR3 is 15 residues. The CDR3 is CATSTDRGFITEAFF. CDR3 in DNA: TGTGCCACCAGCACTGATAGGGGTTTTATTACTGAAGCTTTCTTT.

The table lists this clonotype with a few counts. The chain employs TRBV7-2 and TRBJ2-7; D gene uncertain. There are 15 residues in the CDR3. Trimming left V 2 bases short and J 0 bases short, with 11 bases between. Germline CDR1 is SGHTA and CDR2 is FQGNSA. The CDR3 DNA follows: TGTGCCAGCAGCTTATCGGCAGCCGTCTCCTACGAGCAGTACTTC. It specifies CASSLSAAVSYEQYF. The entire variable domain, with the rest obtained from reference TRBV7-2 and TRBJ2-7, is as follows: GAGVSQSPSNKVTEKGKDVELRCDPISGHTALYWYRQSLGQGLEFLIYFQGNSAPDKSGLPSDRFSAERTGGSVSTLTIQRTQQEDSAVYLCASSLSAAVSYEQYFGPGTRLTVT.

This CDR3 reads CAITRQGGSPLHF. CDR3 bases: TGTGCCATTACCCGACAGGGAGGGTCACCCCTCCACTTT. V usage is TRBV10-3 and J usage is TRBJ1-6, with 7 nucleotides matching TRBD1. From germline, CDR1 is ENHRY and CDR2 SYGVKD. CDR3 length: 13 residues. V gave up 9 bases and J gave up 10 bases; unmatched junction bases: 9.

Regarding this clonotype: Since a much larger clone is just one base distant, this may be a read error. For the CDR3, the DNA is TGTGGCAGCATGGTTACAGGGTTATCTGAAGCTTTCTTT. It translates to CGSMVTGLSEAFF. This sequence joins TRBV2 and TRBJ1-1; tentatively, D is TRBD1 (6 bases). CDR1 and CDR2 (germline): SNHLY, FYNNEI. The CDR3 runs to 13 residues.

The rearrangement links TRBV2 to TRBJ2-7; TRBD2 agrees at 9 bases. The ends lost 2 bases at V and 3 bases at J; junction bases unmatched: 11. CDR1 SNHLY and CDR2 FYNNEI come from the germline V gene. There are 17 residues in the CDR3. In DNA, the CDR3 is TGTGCCAGCAGTGAAAGAACCCGGCTAGCGGGGTTCTACGAGCAGTACTTC. This gives the protein CASSERTRLAGFYEQYF.

The chain has TRBV29-1 and TRBJ1-2; D is possibly TRBD1 (5 bases). V lost 3 bases, J lost 4 bases, and 12 bases lay in between. CDR1 SQVTM and CDR2 ANQGSEA come from the germline V gene. This CDR3 is 13 amino acids long. As DNA, the CDR3 is TGCAGCGTTGAGGCAGGGTTTCTCTATGGCTACACCTTC. Translated, it gives CSVEAGFLYGYTF.

For this clonotype: It may be a read error: a sequence one base away is much more abundant. V gene TRBV24-1 combines with J gene TRBJ2-2; a weak D match, TRBD2 (6 bases). Germline CDR1 reads KGHDR; CDR2 reads SFDVKD. The V gene lost 4 bases and the J gene lost 8 bases, with 16 bases spanning the gap. CDR3 size: 15 residues. CDR3 sequence reads: CATSDAARERGELFF. Written as DNA, the CDR3 is TGTGCCACCAGTGACGCTGCTCGGGAGCGGGGGGAGCTGTTTTTT.

This clonotype was observed a few times. The V and J genes are TRBV19 and TRBJ2-7; tentatively, D is TRBD2 (5 bases). The CDR3 runs 13 residues. Trimming stripped 3 bases from V and 6 bases from J, with 12 bases between. The V gene's germline CDR1 is LNHDA and CDR2 SQIVND (reference sequence). Here the CDR3 reads CASSITGLTEQYF. The CDR3, as DNA: TGTGCCAGTAGTATCACCGGACTGACCGAGCAGTACTTC.

This clonotype was observed once. A much bigger clone sits one base away, suggesting this may be a read error. The chain employs TRBV11-1 and TRBJ2-7; 7 positions match TRBD2. CDR1 is SGHAT, CDR2 FQDESV, per germline (reference sequence). The length of the CDR3 is 14 residues. The junction had 7 bases not matched to a gene; V was cut back by 6 bases and J by 2 bases. The CDR3 spells CASSFSGSAYEQYF. The CDR3 DNA reads TGTGCCAGCAGTTTTAGCGGGTCTGCCTACGAGCAGTACTTC.

The table lists this clonotype with many counts. The J gene is TRBJ1-1, the V gene TRBV10-3; tentatively, D is TRBD1 (6 bases). Germline V gene data show CDR1 as ENHRY and CDR2 as SYGVKD. Between the trimmed V and J ends, which lost 7 bases and 6 bases, there was a span of 15 bases. The CDR3 sequence is 13 residues long. In nucleotides, the CDR3 is TGTGCCATCAATTTCTTGAGGGGGTCTGAAGCTTTCTTT. This codes for CAINFLRGSEAFF.

The chain carries TRBV7-3 and TRBJ1-1; D is uncertain. Germline CDR1 reads SGHTA; CDR2 reads FQGTGA. The CDR3 has 12 amino acids. Trimming took off 8 bases at V and 5 bases at J, with 12 bases between the two ends. In DNA form, the CDR3 reads TGTGCCAGCTCACCACTTATTACTGAAGCTTTCTTT. This encodes CASSPLITEAFF.

The chain combines TRBV15 with TRBJ2-7; TRBD1 matches at 7 bases. Losses at the gene ends were 5 bases for V and 3 bases for J; bases not matched to a gene: 10. The CDR3 length is 15 residues. Germline V gene data show CDR1 as LNHNV and CDR2 as YYDKDF (reference sequence). The CDR3 region is CATSVGPRDSYEQYF. The CDR3 DNA reads TGTGCCACCAGCGTTGGACCCCGGGACAGCTACGAGCAGTACTTC.

The CDR3 reads CASSLSGVLGNTIYF. The DNA of the CDR3 is TGTGCCAGCAGCTTATCAGGGGTGCTTGGAAACACCATATATTTT. The chain uses TRBV6-5 and TRBJ1-3, with TRBD1 as a possible D gene (6 bases). This CDR3 is 15 amino acids long. V dropped 6 bases and J dropped 3 bases, with 15 bases sitting between them. Germline lookup yields CDR1 MNHEY and CDR2 SVGAGI.

The gene calls are TRBV20-1 and TRBJ2-7; tentatively, D is TRBD1 or TRBD2 (6 bases each). The CDR3 is 14 amino acids. The ends were cut back, 1 base at V and 2 bases at J, with 12 bases in the middle. Germline CDR1 reads DFQATT; CDR2 reads SNEGSKA (reference sequence). The CDR3 sequence is CSARGEDSAYEQYF. In DNA form, the CDR3 reads TGCAGTGCTAGAGGGGAGGACAGTGCCTACGAGCAGTACTTC.

This clonotype was seen a handful of times. The rearrangement uses TRBV5-1 and TRBJ1-1; the D is unclear. Germline V gene lookup returns CDR1 SGHRS and CDR2 YFSETQ. Trimming took off 5 bases at V and 7 bases at J, with 9 bases between the two ends. The CDR3 contains 11 residues. The CDR3 DNA reads as TGCGCCAGCAGGAATGGAGTTGAAGCTTTCTTT. Its translation: CASRNGVEAFF.

The genes are TRBV13 and TRBJ1-6, with D unresolved. Germline loops: CDR1 PRHDT, CDR2 FYEKMQ (reference sequence). Trimming pared 6 bases from V and 9 bases from J, leaving 12 bases between. The CDR3 contains 13 residues. The CDR3 here is CASSVGWGSPLHF. The CDR3 nucleotides are TGTGCCAGCAGTGTAGGTTGGGGTTCACCCCTCCACTTT.

CDR3 DNA sequence: TGTGCCAGCAGTTACGCAGAAAATTCACCCCTCCACTTT. It yields the protein CASSYAENSPLHF. The chain employs TRBV2 and TRBJ1-6; no clear D gene. Germline CDR1 and CDR2: SNHLY and FYNNEI. Trimming left V 5 bases short and J 7 bases short, with 9 bases between. The CDR3 is 13 residues long.

The rearrangement uses TRBV29-1 and TRBJ1-4; 8 nucleotides match TRBD1. The CDR3 consists of 14 residues. In germline, CDR1 is SQVTM, CDR2 ANQGSEA. Germline trimming cut 6 bases from V and 8 bases from J; bases unmatched to any gene: 11. CDR3 DNA: TGCAGCGTGGGGGGGGCAGGGGGCCTCGAAAAACTGTTTTTT. Its translation is CSVGGAGGLEKLFF. Full variable domain (missing parts from reference TRBV29-1 and TRBJ1-4): SAVISQKPSRDICQRGTSLTIQCQVDSQVTMMFWYRQQPGQSLTLIATANQGSEATYESGFVIDKFPISRPNLTFSTLTVSNMSPEDSSIYLCSVGGAGGLEKLFFGSGTQLSVL.

V gene TRBV7-4 combines with J gene TRBJ1-3; no firm D call. V was trimmed by 2 bases and J by 6 bases, leaving 5 bases between them. The CDR3 is 12 residues long. Germline-derived CDR1 and CDR2 are SGHVT and SQSDAQ. CDR3 nucleotides: TGTGCCAGCAGCTTATTTGAAAACACCATATATTTT. This gives the protein CASSLFENTIYF.

This clonotype appeared a few times. The chain couples TRBV20-1 to TRBJ1-1; TRBD1 might be the D (6 bases). V lost 7 bases, J lost 6 bases, and 15 bases lay in between. The CDR3 runs 12 residues. CDR1 is DFQATT and CDR2 is SNEGSKA in the germline V gene (reference sequence). CDR3 amino acids: CSVLWGAPEAFF. For the CDR3, the DNA is TGCAGTGTCCTTTGGGGGGCACCTGAAGCTTTCTTT.